This entry lists 24 T cell receptor beta chains sequenced from one sample in a study of shared clonotypes between healthy human individuals. TCRdb's copy holds only in-frame clones and misses some; the assay was immunoSEQ multiplex PCR. Altogether about half a million clones are present, roughly 80% being singletons, with the ten largest covering roughly an eighth. The sequenced sample consisted of PBMCs. These receptor sequences come from a woman in her thirties or forties in good health. Some clones in this sample may be carry-over from other donors' samples.

For this clone: This may arise from a read error, as a much more abundant clone is one base away. This rearrangement joins TRBV4-2 to TRBJ2-3; a possible D gene is TRBD2 (6 bases). Germline loops: CDR1 LGHNA, CDR2 YNFKEQ. The CDR3 spans 16 residues. With 1 base removed from V and 6 bases from J, the gap between germline ends came to 17 bases. The chain's CDR3 is CASSQGVAVGGDTQYF. CDR3 bases: TGTGCCAGCAGCCAAGGGGTAGCGGTAGGCGGCGATACGCAGTATTTT.

This clone was recorded a few times. This rearrangement joins TRBV11-3 to TRBJ2-2, with 8 bases fitting TRBD1. CDR3 size: 17 residues. The germline V gene has CDR1 SGHNT and CDR2 YENEEA. Trimming cost V 5 bases and J 3 bases; bases outside gene matches: 11. The CDR3 DNA follows: TGTGCCAGCAGCACGTCGACAGGGGATATTGACACCGGGGAGCTGTTTTTT. Encoded protein: CASSTSTGDIDTGELFF.

V and J are TRBV4-1 and TRBJ2-2; D is undetermined. CDR1 is MGHRA, CDR2 YSYEKL, per germline. V lost 0 bases and J 0 bases, leaving 8 bases between the germline ends. The CDR3 extends over 16 amino acids. The CDR3 nucleotides are TGCGCCAGCAGCCAAGAAACTGGGGCGAACACCGGGGAGCTGTTTTTT. This gives the protein CASSQETGANTGELFF.

This chain connects TRBV27 to TRBJ1-2, with D unclear. The CDR3 has 14 amino acids. Deletions cut 0 bases from V and 3 bases from J, with 8 bases between. The V gene's germline CDR1 is MNHEY and CDR2 SMNVEV (reference sequence). In DNA form, the CDR3 reads TGTGCCAGCAGTTTATCACCCGGGTACTATGGCTACACCTTC. Protein: CASSLSPGYYGYTF.

The J gene is TRBJ2-1, the V gene TRBV7-6; possibly TRBD1 for D (5 bases). CDR1 SGHVS and CDR2 FNYEAQ come from the germline V gene. The CDR3 runs to 14 residues. Trimming took off 5 bases at V and 4 bases at J, with 12 bases between the two ends. In DNA, the CDR3 is TGTGCCAGCAGCCCCAGGGCAGGGTACAATGAGCAGTTCTTC. It yields the protein CASSPRAGYNEQFF. The full variable domain, completed using reference TRBV7-6 and TRBJ2-1, is GAGVSQSPRYKVTKRGQDVALRCDPISGHVSLYWYRQALGQGPEFLTYFNYEAQQDKSGLPNDRFSAERPEGSISTLTIQRTEQRDSAMYRCASSPRAGYNEQFFGPGTRLTVL.

The gene calls are TRBV4-3 and TRBJ2-6; 10 nucleotides match TRBD2. Germline assignment: CDR1 LGHNA and CDR2 YSLEER. The CDR3 length is 21 residues. With 0 bases clipped from V and 2 bases from J, the junction kept 13 bases outside the gene matches. The CDR3 nucleotides read TGCGCCAGCAGCCAAGAAGTGAGCGGGAGGGCCGACCCCCCTGGGGCCAACGTCCTGACTTTC. Protein product: CASSQEVSGRADPPGANVLTF.

Note on this clone: It is likely a read error: a sequence one base away is far more abundant. The same CDR3 can be traced to other DNA sequences in this sample. The chain employs TRBV5-6 and TRBJ2-5, with D possibly TRBD2 on 7 matching bases. CDR1 is SGHDT and CDR2 is YYEEEE in the germline V gene. The CDR3 is made up of 14 amino acids. CDR3 in amino acids: CASSFGGAPETQYF. The CDR3 DNA sequence: TGTGCTAGCAGCTTTGGGGGGGCTCCAGAGACCCAGTACTTC.

This clone appeared a single time. The V call is TRBV6-5, the J call TRBJ1-1, with a possible D match to TRBD1 (5 bases). Germline-derived CDR1 and CDR2 are MNHEY and SVGAGI. The CDR3 is 14 residues long. The V end lost 5 bases, the J end lost 7 bases, and 17 bases lay between the germline ends. The CDR3 sequence is CASSLVRDGSEAFF. CDR3 in DNA: TGTGCCAGCAGTCTGGTTAGGGACGGGAGTGAAGCTTTCTTT.

The chain joins TRBV25-1 to TRBJ2-3; D perhaps matches TRBD2 (6 bases). The CDR3 has 13 amino acids. Germline assignment: CDR1 MGHDK and CDR2 SYGVNS. Trimming removed 8 bases from V and 5 bases from J, with 14 bases in between. CDR3 in amino acids: CASGDRGRDTQYF. The CDR3 DNA is TGTGCCAGCGGGGACCGGGGGAGAGATACGCAGTATTTT.

The chain employs TRBV6-6 and TRBJ2-7, with 8 nucleotides matching TRBD1. This CDR3 comprises 14 residues. Germline loops: CDR1 MNHNY, CDR2 SVGAGI (reference sequence). With V trimmed by 1 base and J by 3 bases, 2 bases remained unmatched. The CDR3 protein is CASSYYRGDYEQYF. The CDR3 DNA reads as TGTGCCAGCAGTTACTACAGGGGGGACTACGAGCAGTACTTC.

On this clone: It differs at one base from a far larger clone, so likely a read error. J is TRBJ1-4 and V is TRBV28; D might be TRBD1 (6 bases). The CDR3 has 13 amino acids. Germline loops: CDR1 MDHEN, CDR2 SYDVKM. V dropped 8 bases and J dropped 6 bases, with 13 bases sitting between them. The CDR3 is CASHQRGDEKLFF. The DNA of the CDR3 is TGTGCCAGCCACCAGAGGGGGGATGAAAAACTGTTTTTT.

With respect to this clone: The identical CDR3 is also encoded by other nucleotide sequences in the sample. The chain employs TRBV7-2 and TRBJ1-2, with unresolved D. This CDR3 has 12 residues. Trimming removed 1 base from V and 5 bases from J, with 5 bases in between. Germline-derived CDR1 and CDR2 are SGHTA and FQGNSA. CDR3 sequence reads: CASSLGGYGYTF. The CDR3 bases are TGTGCCAGCAGCTTAGGGGGATATGGCTACACCTTC.

V usage is TRBV5-6 and J usage is TRBJ2-6; weak D call: TRBD2 (6 bases). Trimming stripped 4 bases from V and 3 bases from J, with 14 bases between. Germline lookup yields CDR1 SGHDT and CDR2 YYEEEE. The CDR3 is 16 residues long. CDR3 DNA sequence: TGTGCCAGCAGCCCGAACGGGGGATTTGGGGCCAACGTCCTGACTTTC. Residues: CASSPNGGFGANVLTF.

A remark on this clone: A far more abundant clone sits one base away, making this likely a read error. The chain uses TRBV6-4 and TRBJ2-5; 9 positions agree with TRBD2. Germline CDR1 and CDR2: MRHNA and SNTAGT. The CDR3 spans 20 residues. The J segment lost 5 bases and the V segment lost 1 base, leaving 20 bases of the junction unmatched. The CDR3 spells CASSDCGGISGSSVEETQYF. The DNA of the CDR3 is TGTGCCAGCAGTGACTGTGGTGGGATTAGCGGGAGTTCGGTGGAGGAGACCCAGTACTTC.

This chain uses TRBV11-2 with TRBJ2-2; TRBD2 agrees at 9 bases. V lost 5 bases, J lost 3 bases, and 7 bases stayed unmatched. Germline CDR1 reads SGHAT; CDR2 reads FQNNGV. The CDR3 has 16 amino acids. CDR3 amino acids: CASSPLAGADTGELFF. The CDR3 DNA reads as TGTGCCAGCAGCCCATTAGCGGGAGCGGACACCGGGGAGCTGTTTTTT.

This clone was observed once. This sequence joins TRBV5-6 and TRBJ2-5, with D possibly being TRBD2 (6 bases). The CDR3 consists of 13 residues. Germline V gene sequence: CDR1 SGHDT, CDR2 YYEEEE. V lost 0 bases, J lost 5 bases, and 8 bases lay in between. This CDR3 is CASSLGRVETQYF. DNA for the CDR3: TGTGCCAGCAGCTTGGGGAGGGTTGAGACCCAGTACTTC. The entire variable domain, with the rest obtained from reference TRBV5-6 and TRBJ2-5, is as follows: DAGVTQSPTHLIKTRGQQVTLRCSPKSGHDTVSWYQQALGQGPQFIFQYYEEEERQRGNFPDRFSGHQFPNYSSELNVNALLLGDSALYLCASSLGRVETQYFGPGTRLLVL.

The chain carries TRBV28 and TRBJ1-5, with TRBD1 as a possible D gene (5 bases). The CDR3 length is 16 residues. V dropped 5 bases and J dropped 4 bases, with 18 bases sitting between them. Per germline, CDR1 MDHEN and CDR2 SYDVKM. This CDR3 reads CASSPPTSGGNQPQHF. CDR3 bases: TGTGCCAGCAGTCCGCCCACTTCCGGGGGGAATCAGCCCCAGCATTTT. Full variable domain (remainder filled in from reference TRBV28 and TRBJ1-5): DVKVTQSSRYLVKRTGEKVFLECVQDMDHENMFWYRQDPGLGLRLIYFSYDVKMKEKGDIPEGYSVSREKKERFSLILESASTNQTSMYLCASSPPTSGGNQPQHFGDGTRLSIL.

This chain links TRBV14 with TRBJ2-3, with 9 positions matching TRBD2. The junction had 3 bases not matched to a gene; V was cut back by 4 bases and J by 4 bases. This CDR3 has 14 amino acids. The germline V gene has CDR1 SGHDN and CDR2 FVKESK. CDR3 sequence (DNA): TGTGCCAGCAGCCGACTAGCGGAGCCAGATACGCAGTATTTT. It translates to CASSRLAEPDTQYF.

The CDR3 loop reads CASSPFDRNSYEQYF. The DNA of the CDR3 is TGTGCCAGCAGCCCCTTCGACAGGAACTCCTACGAGCAGTACTTC. V is TRBV7-9 and J is TRBJ2-7, with D possibly TRBD1 on 6 matching bases. Germline lookup yields CDR1 SEHNR and CDR2 FQNEAQ (reference sequence). V lost 5 bases, J lost 0 bases, and 14 bases lay in between. The CDR3 extends over 15 amino acids.

This clone was counted at least ten times. The rearrangement joins TRBV10-2 to TRBJ2-7, with a tentative D call TRBD1 (6 bases). The germline V and J ends were trimmed by 3 bases and 4 bases, with 16 bases remaining between them. This CDR3 has 15 residues. The germline V gene has CDR1 WSHSY and CDR2 SAAADI. CDR3 amino acids: CASSDPRQAKYEQYF. The CDR3 nucleotides are TGCGCCAGCAGTGATCCAAGACAGGCAAAGTACGAGCAGTACTTC.

The chain joins TRBV5-1 to TRBJ2-7; TRBD2 matches at 10 bases. The CDR3 is made up of 18 amino acids. CDR1 is SGHRS and CDR2 is YFSETQ in the germline V gene. V lost 0 bases to trimming and J lost 0 bases; unmatched junction nucleotides: 9. Here the CDR3 DNA reads TGCGCCAGCAGCTTGGAGGGGTTAGCGGGAGGTAACTCCTACGAGCAGTACTTC. This encodes CASSLEGLAGGNSYEQYF.

This chain uses TRBV6-4 with TRBJ2-3, with 13 positions matching TRBD2. Germline trimming cut 5 bases from V and 4 bases from J; bases unmatched to any gene: 3. This CDR3 has 15 amino acids. Germline V gene lookup returns CDR1 MRHNA and CDR2 SNTAGT. In DNA form, the CDR3 reads TGTGCCAGCAGTCCACTAGCGGGAGGGTCAGATACGCAGTATTTT. The encoded protein is CASSPLAGGSDTQYF.

Concerning this clone itself: This sample also contains other DNA sequences that code for the same CDR3. The chain joins TRBV7-2 to TRBJ1-3, with D unresolved. V was clipped by 6 bases and J by 0 bases, with 9 bases between them. Per germline, CDR1 SGHTA and CDR2 FQGNSA. The CDR3 runs 14 residues. CDR3 sequence reads: CASSLGFSGNTIYF. The CDR3 DNA follows: TGTGCCAGCAGTTTGGGGTTCTCTGGAAACACCATATATTTT.

CDR3 sequence reads: CAISAVAKPYEQYF. CDR3 nucleotides: TGTGCCATCAGTGCGGTGGCTAAACCCTACGAGCAGTACTTC. The rearrangement links TRBV10-3 to TRBJ2-7; D call uncertain. Trimming stripped 4 bases from V and 2 bases from J, with 12 bases between. This CDR3 region has 14 residues. Germline-derived CDR1 and CDR2 are ENHRY and SYGVKD.